This T cell receptor (beta chain) appears in the sequencing data of a study of neoadjuvant anti-PD-1 for oral cavity cancer (dated by TCRdb to about 2021). Looking at the study overall: Before curative-intent surgical resection, most patients were given three to four biweekly doses of nivolumab at 3 mg/kg. There were more than nine patients in the parent correlative cohort, and the response rate was 33%. Under RECIST 1.1, patients with complete response, partial response or stable disease were classed as responders, and patients with progression were classed as non-responders. Patients without progression received a fourth nivolumab dose around day 43 and underwent definitive surgical resection on days 50-56. General findings and caveats noted by the study authors: TCR analyses included only a few patients per response group, and the authors called for larger cohorts for validation. After neoadjuvant nivolumab, non-responders showed significantly higher T cell clonality (Gini index) in PBMCs than responders did. Higher pretreatment blood Treg/Th17 ratios correlated with higher pretreatment blood TCRbeta clonality and lower post-treatment tumor TCRbeta clonality.

Interpreted using the paper, the time point label stands for: after neoadjuvant nivolumab, at surgical resection. The patients had newly diagnosed stage II-IVA oral cavity squamous cell carcinoma and had not received any prior systemic or radiation treatment. The cohort was composed of patients with HPV-negative, locally advanced oral cavity squamous cell carcinoma. Peripheral blood mononuclear cells were analyzed directly and were not maintained or expanded in culture. Samples came from a longitudinal correlative study of a single-arm phase II trial of neoadjuvant nivolumab in oral cavity squamous cell carcinoma. Subject-matched pre- and post-treatment PBMCs and tumors from three responders and three non-responders were subjected to genomic DNA-based TCRbeta sequencing. Peripheral blood mononuclear cells were collected before nivolumab treatment and again after treatment, at the time of surgery. The Maxwell RSC DNA from Cells kit was used to isolate genomic DNA from PBMCs.

For deep sequencing, each PBMC sample was run in six replicates, with libraries mostly built from approximately 500 ng of input genomic DNA. The immunoSEQ hsTCRbeta kit was used to prepare TCRbeta libraries, following the manufacturer's instructions. The completed libraries were mixed into a single pool at 3 nM, then sequenced with an Illumina NovaSeq 6000 S4 flow cell. As for the original processing: The immunoSEQ Analyzer was used for raw data preprocessing and quality control. The analysis was limited to productive rearrangements, and each clonotype was defined by a unique CDR3 amino acid sequence. Repertoire clonality was estimated as the Gini-Simpson index, which was computed with the R package tcR. Student's t test was used to compare Gini indices, and Pearson correlation was used to assess associations with tumor size change. The table was pulled from immuneACCESS by TCRdb, which kept in-frame rearrangements only. Such tables lose some clones; where checked, under half of the loss comes from unresolved V genes, and the rest has no known cause. V and J calls and clone size are given by that table; D and trimming were obtained from the DNA. The sample includes 9,500 to 15,000 clones, with over 55% observed a single time. Approximately 2.3% of the sample belongs to the ten largest clones.

Measured from the cysteine to the phenylalanine, the CDR3 is 15 residues long. Only the CDR3 DNA is retained, 45 bases long and in frame from the first base. The germline V gene sets CDR1 to WSHSY and CDR2 to SAAADI. The junction shows trimming of 4 bases on V and 2 bases on J, plus 12 bases between the germline ends. Concerning this clone: Its recognized antigen is unknown. No base-level quality is on record; no much larger clone is a single base apart.

The sequence is built from TRBV10-2 and TRBJ2-1, with the D gene not clear enough to name. The receptor's source is a person aged 35-80 years with oral cavity squamous cell carcinoma. Source: PBMCs, taken after nivolumab (anti-PD-1) treatment. The CDR3: CASSVFGPTYNEQFF. The base sequence is TGCGCCAGCAGTGTGTTCGGGCCAACCTACAATGAGCAGTTCTTC.